The T cell receptor (beta chain) under discussion was sequenced for a study of blood T cell repertoires in COVID-19. Study summary: Whether acute or convalescent, the COVID-19 samples came from the United States, Italy and Spain.

The ends lost 2 bases at V and 7 bases at J; junction bases unmatched: 21. In germline, CDR1 is MNHNS, CDR2 SASEGT. The length of the CDR3 is 19 residues. Here immunoSEQ multiplex PCR was the method, and the copy in TCRdb shows in-frame clones only, minus some. The table includes about 340,000 clones, around 82% detected once. Material for sequencing was peripheral blood. This receptor was taken from a young man with active or convalescent COVID-19. The V gene is TRBV6-1, the J gene TRBJ1-2, with 8 bases fitting TRBD1. This chain's CDR3 is CASSEKWQGARYRYGGYTF. CDR3 sequence (DNA): TGTGCCAGCAGTGAAAAGTGGCAGGGGGCCAGGTATAGGTACGGTGGCTACACCTTC.